Described below is a single T cell receptor beta chain sequence and its context. Its cognate antigen is unknown. This sample is drawn from a study of OX40 agonist ivuxolimab in advanced cancers. General observations from the study: CD8+ T cells showed, on average, more clonal expansion than CD4+ cells. At 0.1 to 3.0 mg/kg and by week 6, clonal expansion occurred in CD4+ and CD8+ blood T cells.

The CDR3 extends over 14 amino acids. The germline gives CDR1 SGHNT, CDR2 YYREEE (reference sequence). Trimming removed 1 base from V and 7 bases from J; junction bases left unmatched: 7. Profiled with immunoSEQ multiplex PCR; TCRdb holds only in-frame clones, not every one. The table shows tens of thousands of clones, with 75% to 95% occurring only once. The sample here was CD4+ or CD8+ T cells sorted from blood, taken in a trial of the OX40 agonist ivuxolimab. The chain combines TRBV5-4 with TRBJ2-7, with TRBD2 matching over 8 bases. The TCR originated in an adult with an advanced solid tumor such as melanoma, head and neck, liver or kidney cancer. CDR3 residues: CASSLTGRAGEQYF. CDR3 coding DNA: TGTGCCAGCAGCTTGACCGGGAGGGCGGGGGAGCAGTACTTC. Full variable domain (remainder filled in from reference TRBV5-4 and TRBJ2-7): ETGVTQSPTHLIKTRGQQVTLRCSSQSGHNTVSWYQQALGQGPQFIFQYYREEENGRGNFPPRFSGLQFPNYSSELNVNALELDDSALYLCASSLTGRAGEQYFGPGTRLTVT.